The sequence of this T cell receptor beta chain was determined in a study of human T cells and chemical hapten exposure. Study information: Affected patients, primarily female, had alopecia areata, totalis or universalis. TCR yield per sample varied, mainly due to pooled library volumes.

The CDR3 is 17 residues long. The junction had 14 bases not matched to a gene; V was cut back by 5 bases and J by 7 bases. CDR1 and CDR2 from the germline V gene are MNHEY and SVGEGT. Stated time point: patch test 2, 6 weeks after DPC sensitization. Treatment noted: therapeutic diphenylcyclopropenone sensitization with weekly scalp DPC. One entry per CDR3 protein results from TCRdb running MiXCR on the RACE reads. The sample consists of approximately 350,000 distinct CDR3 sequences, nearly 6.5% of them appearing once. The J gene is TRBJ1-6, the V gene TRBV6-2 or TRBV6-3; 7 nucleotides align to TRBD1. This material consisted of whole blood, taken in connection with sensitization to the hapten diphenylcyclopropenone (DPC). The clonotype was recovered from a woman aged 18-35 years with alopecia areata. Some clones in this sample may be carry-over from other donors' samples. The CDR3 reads CASSLYFLGQLNSPLHF. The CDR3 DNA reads TGTGCCAGCAGTCTCTATTTCTTGGGACAGCTAAATTCACCCCTCCACTTT.